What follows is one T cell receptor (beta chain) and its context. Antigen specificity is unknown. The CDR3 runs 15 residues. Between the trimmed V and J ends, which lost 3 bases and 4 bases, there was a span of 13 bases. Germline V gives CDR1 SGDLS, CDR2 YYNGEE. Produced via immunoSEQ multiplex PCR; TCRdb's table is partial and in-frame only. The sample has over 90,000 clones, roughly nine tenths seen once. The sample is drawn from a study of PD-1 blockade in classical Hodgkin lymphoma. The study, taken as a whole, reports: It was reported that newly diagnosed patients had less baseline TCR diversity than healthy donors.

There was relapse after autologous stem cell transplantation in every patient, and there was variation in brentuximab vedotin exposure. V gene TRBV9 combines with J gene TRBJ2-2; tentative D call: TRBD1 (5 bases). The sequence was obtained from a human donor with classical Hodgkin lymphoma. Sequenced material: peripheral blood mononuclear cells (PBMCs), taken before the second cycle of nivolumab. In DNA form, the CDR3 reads TGTGCCAGCAGCGCACAGGTCTCCAGCACCGGGGAGCTGTTTTTT. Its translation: CASSAQVSSTGELFF.